This record concerns one TCR beta chain sequence. Its cognate antigen is unknown. CDR1 and CDR2 (germline): MGHDK, SYGVNS. V lost 4 bases, J lost 15 bases, and 15 bases stayed unmatched. This CDR3 contains 16 residues. This sample is drawn from a study of identical twins. Overall study results and limits: There was an excess of low generation probability in the out-of-frame alpha sequences that twins shared.

Using its own MiXCR run on the 5' RACE reads, TCRdb lists one record per CDR3 protein. The sample yields 450,000 or so distinct CDR3 sequences, more than 13% seen once. These sequences were also reported in another study, on yellow fever vaccine responses in identical twins.

Sequencing was carried out using CD4+ T cells sorted from blood. J is TRBJ2-6 and V is TRBV25-1; 10 bases fit TRBD2. The receptor's source is a woman between 18 and 29 years old in good health. In nucleotides, the CDR3 is TGTGCCAGCAGTGCTGGACTAGCGGCCTCTTCTGAAGCCCTGACTTTC. Translation gives CASSAGLAASSEALTF.